Below, one T cell receptor beta chain is given with its context. Its specificity is unknown. Trimming took 2 bases from V and 5 from J, leaving 13 bases between them. The CDR3 consists of 15 residues. Germline loops: CDR1 MDHEN, CDR2 SYDVKM. This record belongs to a study of OX40 agonist ivuxolimab in advanced cancers. Study information: Patients enrolled in dose escalation were diagnosed with hepatocellular carcinoma, melanoma, renal cell or head and neck cancer.

Study-wide results and caveats: At doses 0.1 to 3.0 mg/kg, CD4+ and CD8+ clones expanded. Low normalized T-cell clonal expansion was also seen in some nonresponders.

Method: immunoSEQ multiplex PCR; TCRdb's copy keeps in-frame clones and lacks some. The sample holds more than 35,000 clones, 84% seen once. The chain joins TRBV28 to TRBJ1-5; D call uncertain. This sequence was found in an adult with an advanced solid tumor such as melanoma, head and neck, liver or kidney cancer. Specimen: CD4+ or CD8+ T cells sorted from blood, collected in a trial of the OX40 agonist ivuxolimab. CDR3 amino acids: CASSLTVRQDQPQHF. The CDR3 DNA is TGTGCCAGCAGTTTAACGGTCAGGCAGGATCAGCCCCAGCATTTT.